These 32 T cell receptor beta chains originate from one sample sequenced in a study of T cell changes during pregnancy in multiple sclerosis. Clones were read by immunoSEQ multiplex PCR, and TCRdb kept only the in-frame ones, dropping some. This sample has tens of thousands of clones, with roughly 84% found just once. Sample: CD8+ T cells from peripheral blood mononuclear cells, taken after pregnancy. These receptors were obtained from a female donor with multiple sclerosis, enrolled in a pregnancy study.

The gene calls are TRBV7-9 and TRBJ1-4; D call uncertain. CDR1 and CDR2 (germline): SEHNR, FQNEAQ (reference sequence). With 5 bases removed from V and 8 bases from J, the gap between germline ends came to 21 bases. This CDR3 spans 16 amino acids. The CDR3: CASSPPEGRRREKLFF. The CDR3 DNA sequence: TGTGCCAGCAGCCCCCCCGAGGGCCGGAGAAGAGAAAAACTGTTTTTT.

The chain combines TRBV7-9 with TRBJ1-2, with 8 nucleotides matching TRBD1. Trimming cost V 5 bases and J 8 bases; bases outside gene matches: 13. The CDR3 is 15 amino acids. Germline V lookup: CDR1 SEHNR, CDR2 FQNEAQ (reference sequence). The CDR3 sequence is CASSRVGQGTQGYTF. CDR3 bases: TGTGCCAGCAGCCGAGTCGGACAGGGAACCCAGGGCTACACCTTC.

The V and J genes are TRBV5-5 and TRBJ2-2, with 8 bases identical to TRBD2. The V gene's germline CDR1 is SGHKS and CDR2 YYEKEE (reference sequence). V shed 5 bases, J shed 8 bases, and the junction held 17 bases outside the gene matches. The CDR3 spans 17 residues. The CDR3 DNA follows: TGTGCCAGCAGTCCTGCCCGGACTAGCCGGAGAGGAGGGGAGCTGTTTTTT. It translates to CASSPARTSRRGGELFF. The complete variable domain, with remaining parts taken from reference TRBV5-5 and TRBJ2-2, reads DAGVTQSPTHLIKTRGQQVTLRCSPISGHKSVSWYQQVLGQGPQFIFQYYEKEERGRGNFPDRFSARQFPNYSSELNVNALLLGDSALYLCASSPARTSRRGGELFFGEGSRLTVL.

The chain has TRBV19 and TRBJ2-7; 7 bases align to TRBD1. Looked up from germline, CDR1 is LNHDA and CDR2 is SQIVND (reference sequence). Trimming at V came to 5 bases and at J to 0 bases, leaving 4 bases not matched to a gene. The CDR3 has 14 amino acids. The CDR3 sequence is CASSSGDSSYEQYF. CDR3 nucleotide sequence: TGTGCCAGTAGTTCAGGGGACAGCTCCTACGAGCAGTACTTC.

The J gene is TRBJ1-1, the V gene TRBV2, with TRBD1 as a possible D gene (6 bases). V lost 6 bases and J lost 0, with 8 bases in between. The CDR3 runs 13 residues. Germline CDR1 is SNHLY and CDR2 is FYNNEI. CDR3 residues: CASRRGMNTEAFF. CDR3 bases: TGTGCCAGCAGGAGGGGGATGAACACTGAAGCTTTCTTT.

J is TRBJ1-6 and V is TRBV5-1, with 8 bases identical to TRBD1. CDR1 and CDR2 from the germline V gene are SGHRS and YFSETQ. There are 15 residues in the CDR3. The trim removed 4 bases at V and 8 bases at J, leaving 8 bases unmatched. CDR3 sequence (DNA): TGCGCCAGCAGCCCCGGCGGACAGGGACATTCACCCCTCCACTTT. Its translation is CASSPGGQGHSPLHF.

The chain has TRBV30 and TRBJ1-5; D not resolved. The germline V and J ends were trimmed by 2 bases and 7 bases, with 15 bases remaining between them. The V gene's germline CDR1 is GTSNPN and CDR2 SVGIG (reference sequence). The CDR3 contains 14 residues. The CDR3 reads CAWSRREGGQPQHF. DNA of the CDR3: TGTGCCTGGAGTAGGAGGGAGGGCGGGCAGCCCCAGCATTTT.

The chain joins TRBV7-8 to TRBJ1-1; 7 bases are a match to TRBD1. CDR1 and CDR2 (germline): SGHVS, FQNEAQ. The CDR3 runs to 12 residues. Germline trimming cut 6 bases from V and 10 bases from J; bases unmatched to any gene: 8. CDR3: CASRDRAFAAFF. CDR3 DNA sequence: TGTGCCAGCAGAGACAGGGCGTTTGCAGCTTTCTTT.

The DNA of the CDR3 is TGTGCCAGCAGTTACTCAGGGGGCTCTGGGGCCAACGTCCTGACTTTC. Its protein product is CASSYSGGSGANVLTF. The rearrangement uses TRBV6-5 and TRBJ2-6, with D possibly matching TRBD1 (6 bases). V lost 0 bases and J lost 0, with 6 bases in between. Germline V gives CDR1 MNHEY, CDR2 SVGAGI. CDR3 size: 16 residues.

This clone was detected once. This rearrangement joins TRBV18 to TRBJ2-7; TRBD1 might be the D (5 bases). Germline lookup yields CDR1 KGHSH and CDR2 LQKENI. The CDR3 consists of 14 residues. V was cut by 0 bases and J by 4 bases, with 10 bases left in between. The CDR3 reads CASSPPGHTYEQYF. The CDR3 coding sequence is TGTGCCAGCTCACCACCCGGACATACTTACGAGCAGTACTTC.

The CDR3 here is CAAGPTDIGRTQYF. The CDR3, as DNA: TGTGCCGCAGGACCTACGGACATCGGCCGGACCCAGTACTTC. The rearrangement links TRBV27 to TRBJ2-5; tentatively, D is TRBD1 (5 bases). Germline CDR1 MNHEY, CDR2 SMNVEV (reference sequence). This CDR3 has 14 residues. Between the trimmed V and J ends, which lost 11 bases and 7 bases, there was a span of 23 bases.

The rearrangement uses TRBV2 and TRBJ2-7, with 8 bases fitting TRBD1. The V gene end was trimmed by 5 bases and the J gene end by 3 bases; junction bases not matched to a gene: 6. The germline gives CDR1 SNHLY, CDR2 FYNNEI. The CDR3 consists of 14 residues. CDR3 in DNA: TGTGCCAGCAGTAGAGGACAGGGACTCTACGAGCAGTACTTC. This gives the protein CASSRGQGLYEQYF.

The gene calls are TRBV27 and TRBJ2-3; 8 bases line up with TRBD1. With 4 bases clipped from V and 5 bases from J, the junction kept 11 bases outside the gene matches. The CDR3 contains 16 residues. Germline V gene data show CDR1 as MNHEY and CDR2 as SMNVEV (reference sequence). CDR3: CASSYGQGSMQDTQYF. CDR3 nucleotide sequence: TGTGCCAGCAGTTACGGACAGGGTTCGATGCAAGATACGCAGTATTTT.

V gene TRBV5-4 combines with J gene TRBJ1-1; 10 nucleotides agree with TRBD1. The CDR3 is made up of 13 amino acids. The germline gives CDR1 SGHNT, CDR2 YYREEE (reference sequence). J gave up 5 bases and V 9 bases, and 7 bases lay outside the gene matches. CDR3 amino acids: CATHDRGRTEAFF. CDR3 coding DNA: TGTGCCACCCACGACAGGGGGCGTACTGAAGCTTTCTTT.

The chain couples TRBV10-2 to TRBJ1-1; D perhaps matches TRBD1 (5 bases). The germline V gene encodes CDR1 WSHSY and CDR2 SAAADI. This CDR3 is built from 20 residues. The V end lost 6 bases, the J end lost 1 base, and 30 bases lay between the germline ends. The CDR3 is CASREPDPTKGGARNTEAFF. For the CDR3, the DNA is TGCGCCAGCAGGGAACCCGACCCGACAAAAGGAGGGGCGCGGAACACTGAAGCTTTCTTT.

This rearrangement joins TRBV19 to TRBJ2-2, with a possible D match to TRBD1 (6 bases). In germline, CDR1 is LNHDA, CDR2 SQIVND (reference sequence). The CDR3 sequence is 15 residues long. Trimming removed 5 bases from V and 5 bases from J, with 15 bases in between. CDR3 in DNA: TGTGCCAGTAGTCCCCGGGACACCGAAACCGGGGAGCTGTTTTTT. It specifies CASSPRDTETGELFF.

This clone showed up just once. The chain has TRBV10-3 and TRBJ2-3; TRBD2 matches at 14 bases. This CDR3 region has 18 residues. The V and J ends lost 4 bases and 4 bases, in that order; junction bases with no gene match: 10. CDR1 and CDR2 from the germline V gene are ENHRY and SYGVKD. In DNA form, the CDR3 reads TGTGCCATCAGTGGGCCCGGGACTAGCGGGGGAGTCGCAGATACGCAGTATTTT. Residues: CAISGPGTSGGVADTQYF.

The chain links TRBV6-6 to TRBJ1-3, with 8 nucleotides matching TRBD1. Germline CDR1 MNHNY, CDR2 SVGAGI (reference sequence). Trimming took 5 bases from V and 0 from J; bases not matched to a gene: 6. The CDR3 is 16 residues long. The CDR3 loop reads CASSRTGTGSGNTIYF. In nucleotides, the CDR3 is TGTGCCAGCAGTAGGACCGGGACAGGCTCTGGAAACACCATATATTTT.

The chain is built from TRBV2 and TRBJ2-1; a weak D match, TRBD2 (6 bases). The CDR3 consists of 13 residues. V dropped 5 bases and J dropped 4 bases, with 9 bases sitting between them. Germline V CDR1 and CDR2: SNHLY, FYNNEI. DNA of the CDR3: TGTGCCAGCAGTCCCGGGAGATACAATGAGCAGTTCTTC. Its translation is CASSPGRYNEQFF.

In this sample, this clone turned up a few times. The J gene is TRBJ1-4, the V gene TRBV7-9; D is possibly TRBD1 (5 bases). V dropped 1 base and J dropped 1 base, with 7 bases sitting between them. There are 15 residues in the CDR3. Germline V gives CDR1 SEHNR, CDR2 FQNEAQ (reference sequence). CDR3 nucleotides: TGTGCCAGCAGCTTAGTTACAGGAACTAATGAAAAACTGTTTTTT. It is translated as CASSLVTGTNEKLFF.

This clone has only a few counts. The genes are TRBV5-1 and TRBJ2-7; 10 bases are a match to TRBD1. The germline V gene encodes CDR1 SGHRS and CDR2 YFSETQ. Unmatched junction bases numbered 11, after V lost 4 bases and J lost 4 bases. This CDR3 comprises 16 residues. The CDR3 coding sequence is TGCGCCAGCAGCACATTACCCCCGGGACAGGGGTACGAGCAGTACTTC. This encodes CASSTLPPGQGYEQYF.

This clone was detected once. CDR3 DNA: TGTGCCAGCAGCTATGGGACTAGCGGGGGGATGTCCTACAATGAGCAGTTCTTC. Protein product: CASSYGTSGGMSYNEQFF. The gene calls are TRBV5-6 and TRBJ2-1; 15 bases are shared with TRBD2. With V trimmed by 3 bases and J by 1 base, 5 bases remained unmatched. Germline loops: CDR1 SGHDT, CDR2 YYEEEE. The CDR3 spans 18 residues.

The chain recombines TRBV15 with TRBJ1-5; a possible D gene is TRBD1 (6 bases). The V and J ends lost 0 bases and 7 bases respectively, with 13 bases between them. CDR1 is LNHNV, CDR2 YYDKDF, per germline (reference sequence). This CDR3 has 15 residues. The CDR3 coding sequence is TGTGCCACCAGCAGAGACAGGGGACCCTCCCAGCCCCAGCATTTT. Its protein product is CATSRDRGPSQPQHF.

The V call is TRBV27, the J call TRBJ2-1, with 7 bases identical to TRBD2. Unmatched junction bases numbered 12, after V lost 7 bases and J lost 6 bases. The CDR3 length is 15 residues. From germline, CDR1 is MNHEY and CDR2 SMNVEV (reference sequence). The CDR3 spells CASTFGGGRSNEQFF. Here the CDR3 DNA reads TGTGCCAGCACCTTCGGCGGGGGAAGATCCAATGAGCAGTTCTTC.

The chain joins TRBV27 to TRBJ2-2, with D tentatively TRBD2 (7 bases). This CDR3 region has 16 residues. Trimming cost V 4 bases and J 2 bases, with 14 bases left between them. Germline CDR1 MNHEY, CDR2 SMNVEV (reference sequence). The CDR3 spells CASSSPRGANTGELFF. CDR3 nucleotides: TGTGCCAGCAGTTCCCCTCGGGGGGCTAACACCGGGGAGCTGTTTTTT.

The V and J genes are TRBV7-2 and TRBJ2-7; TRBD1 matches at 10 bases. The CDR3 has 14 amino acids. V was pared by 4 bases and J by 4 bases, with 4 bases of the junction left unmatched. Looked up from germline, CDR1 is SGHTA and CDR2 is FQGNSA. The CDR3 DNA sequence: TGTGCCAGCAGCTCAGGGGACAGGGGTTACGAGCAGTACTTC. Translation: CASSSGDRGYEQYF.

The chain links TRBV2 to TRBJ2-1, with TRBD2 matching 14 bases. V gave up 11 bases and J gave up 4 bases; unmatched junction bases: 4. Germline CDR1 SNHLY, CDR2 FYNNEI. The CDR3 is 14 amino acids. CDR3 residues: CAGGLAGVYNEQFF. As DNA, the CDR3 is TGTGCCGGGGGACTAGCGGGGGTATACAATGAGCAGTTCTTC.

V gene TRBV6-4 combines with J gene TRBJ2-5; D not resolved. CDR3 length: 14 amino acids. Germline CDR1 reads MRHNA; CDR2 reads SNTAGT. The V end lost 1 base, the J end lost 2 bases, and 8 bases lay between the germline ends. The CDR3 protein is CASSDFLSQETQYF. The DNA of the CDR3 is TGTGCCAGCAGTGACTTTCTGTCTCAAGAGACCCAGTACTTC.

The genes are TRBV4-1 and TRBJ2-5; TRBD2 aligns across 13 bases. V was pared by 4 bases and J by 3 bases, with 8 bases of the junction left unmatched. The germline V gene has CDR1 MGHRA and CDR2 YSYEKL. CDR3 length: 17 amino acids. The CDR3 nucleotides read TGCGCCAGCAGCCGACAACTAGCGGGGGGGCCTAAAGAGACCCAGTACTTC. Translating gives CASSRQLAGGPKETQYF.

The chain links TRBV29-1 to TRBJ1-2, with 8 bases identical to TRBD1. The junction had 5 bases not matched to a gene; V was cut back by 2 bases and J by 3 bases. The CDR3 runs 14 residues. Per the germline V gene, CDR1 is SQVTM and CDR2 is ANQGSEA. The CDR3 region is CSVENAGGHYGYTF. CDR3 nucleotides: TGCAGCGTTGAAAATGCAGGGGGCCACTATGGCTACACCTTC.

This clone was seen just once. This chain links TRBV4-3 with TRBJ2-3; 9 nucleotides match TRBD2. The J segment lost 1 base and the V segment lost 3 bases, leaving 8 bases of the junction unmatched. In germline, CDR1 is LGHNA, CDR2 YSLEER. This CDR3 spans 17 amino acids. The CDR3 coding sequence is TGCGCCAGCAGCCACAGGGCGGGGGGGCCGGGCACAGATACGCAGTATTTT. Translating it yields CASSHRAGGPGTDTQYF.

The chain carries TRBV7-2 and TRBJ2-1; D is perhaps TRBD2 (6 bases). The CDR3 extends over 15 amino acids. V was clipped by 5 bases and J by 6 bases, with 17 bases between them. CDR1 is SGHTA, CDR2 FQGNSA, per germline. This CDR3 is CASSPTSLSSNEQFF. The CDR3 nucleotides read TGTGCCAGCAGCCCTACTAGCTTAAGTAGCAATGAGCAGTTCTTC.